This T cell receptor beta chain came from a study of blood T cells in healthy people across ages (dated by TCRdb to 2013 to 2016). In the study overall: In model experiments, template switching captured about one uniquely barcoded TCR beta cDNA molecule for every two T cells. The study analyzed two additional independent replicas of 1 million unique cDNA reads from the same blood draw for two donors, one aged 18 to 29 and one aged 80 or older. The study measured age-related changes in TCR beta repertoire diversity using deep sequencing normalized with unique cDNA molecular identifiers. Four age groups were formed from the donors: young (average approximately 16 years), middle-aged (around 41), aged (62) and long-lived (approximately 80). To avoid experimental bias, donors of different ages were randomly spread across the sequencing lanes. Broader findings and caveats from the paper: Because profiling used bulk unsorted PBMCs, naive and antigen-experienced compartments could not be compared conclusively. A strong correlation was found between observed TCR beta diversity and the percentage of naive T cells measured by flow cytometry. The long-lived group showed more naive CD4+ T cells, fewer expanded clones and increased TCR diversity than the aged group, suggesting age selection. Observed TCR beta diversity per million T cells fell roughly linearly with age, and a significant reduction was already apparent by age approximately 40. The CMV infection status of donors was not known, potentially confounding age-related changes in expanded clonotypes. Estimates of total diversity from one million sequenced T cells were regarded as lower bounds and underestimates.

A remark on this clonotype: Which antigen it targets is not known. No base-level quality is on record; no much larger clone is a single base apart.

V loses 8 bases of germline sequence and J loses 7 bases, and the interval between the two ends is 6 bases. Inclusive of the bounding cysteine and phenylalanine, the CDR3 is 11 residues long. Here the CDR3 DNA is all that survives: 33 bases in frame from base 1. The germline V gene specifies MRHNA as CDR1 and SNTAGT as CDR2. The 35 to 40 donors, aged roughly 6 to 95 years, were systemically healthy Caucasian individuals from Russia. Roughly 11 milliliters of peripheral blood were drawn from each donor into EDTA-treated Vacutainer tubes. Ficoll-Paque density-gradient centrifugation was used to isolate PBMCs, with at least 6 million per sample. Trizol reagent was used to extract total RNA from PBMCs, with at least 5.5 micrograms per sample. Naive CD45RAhigh/CD27high T cell percentages were measured by flow cytometry on a PBMC aliquot from every donor. Library construction relied on 5' RACE. The run used an Illumina HiSeq 2500. A second roughly 7 to 12 cycle PCR used a sample-barcoded 5' primer and a J-beta primer mix. A template-switch 5' adaptor carrying 12 random nucleotides introduced a unique molecular identifier onto each TCR beta cDNA molecule. At least 3 million CDR3-containing paired-end reads were obtained from each sample. First-strand cDNA synthesis was performed from all RNA using the Mint cDNA synthesis kit, with priming by a TRBC-specific oligonucleotide. All cDNA was treated with uracil-DNA glycosylase and then went through a first 18-cycle PCR with the universal primers M1SS and BC2_uni_R. The paper's data handling went like this. For normalization, 1 million high-quality reads were randomly selected from each sample, with every read carrying a distinct molecular identifier. Instead of being binned into consensus sequences, reads with shared molecular identifiers were discarded. CDR3 identification, clonotype clustering and error correction used MiTCR with a Q25 quality threshold and the strictest error-elimination algorithm. A nonparametric unseen species model with Euler transformation was used to estimate lower-bound total TCR beta diversity. TCRdb took the public reads, trimmed them with fastp at Q25, ran MiXCR for clone calling and kept in-frame beta chains. One record per CDR3 amino acid sequence lists the most common genes and DNA. These V and J calls originate from TCRdb's pipeline instead of the authors' own analysis. The sample table records fewer than 900,000 distinct CDR3 sequences; under 40% of these occur just once. The top ten clonotypes cover around 13% of the sample.

The sequenced material came from blood. The rearranged segments are TRBV6-4 and TRBJ1-6; the D gene cannot be resolved reliably. The receptor was isolated from a man younger than 35 in good health. In nucleotides, the sequence is TGTGCCAGCCCCGCGAATTCACCCCTCCACTTT. Its protein product is CASPANSPLHF.